Listed here are 14 T cell receptor beta chains from one sample, sequenced in a study of T cell responses to AZD1222 COVID-19 vaccine (dated by TCRdb to the early 2020s). The time point label corresponds to: about 28 days (+/-7) after the second vaccine dose. The library was prepared using the immunoSEQ multiplex PCR assay. The table was pulled from immuneACCESS by TCRdb, which kept in-frame rearrangements only. Such tables lose some clones; where checked, under half of the loss comes from unresolved V genes, and the rest has no known cause. The sample has about 150,000 clones on record, approximately 92% of them singletons. About 3.3% of the sample rests with the top ten. The sample consisted of peripheral blood, taken 28 days after the second AZD1222 dose. These receptor sequences come from an adult who received the AZD1222 COVID-19 vaccine.

The chain's CDR3 is CASSRGPGNTGELFF. As DNA, the CDR3 is TGTGCCAGCAGTAGGGGGCCCGGAAACACCGGGGAGCTGTTTTTT. The rearrangement joins TRBV6-5 to TRBJ2-2, with TRBD1 matching over 7 bases. The CDR3 spans 15 residues. The V segment lost 5 bases and the J segment 2 bases; nucleotides outside the gene matches: 5. The germline V gene has CDR1 MNHEY and CDR2 SVGAGI.

The rearrangement links TRBV7-9 to TRBJ2-1; a weak D match, TRBD2 (6 bases). The CDR3 is 14 residues long. Germline CDR1 reads SEHNR; CDR2 reads FQNEAQ (reference sequence). V gave up 10 bases and J gave up 6 bases, with 19 bases separating them. CDR3 amino acids: CATRTGEWPNEQFF. CDR3 DNA: TGTGCCACCAGGACGGGAGAATGGCCCAATGAGCAGTTCTTC.

The genes are TRBV4-3 and TRBJ1-5, with TRBD1 as a possible D gene (5 bases). V shed 0 bases and J shed 7 bases, with 10 bases lying between them. The CDR3 consists of 14 residues. The germline V gene encodes CDR1 LGHNA and CDR2 YSLEER. The DNA for the CDR3 is TGCGCCAGCAGCCAAGAGGAGGGGAGGCAGCCCCAGCATTTT. Its protein product is CASSQEEGRQPQHF.

The chain combines TRBV5-6 with TRBJ2-3; 8 nucleotides agree with TRBD2. The CDR3 has 16 amino acids. Germline-derived CDR1 and CDR2 are SGHDT and YYEEEE. The trim removed 2 bases at V and 0 bases at J, leaving 5 bases unmatched. The CDR3 sequence: CASSFSGRASTDTQYF. DNA of the CDR3: TGTGCCAGCAGCTTTTCCGGGAGGGCAAGCACAGATACGCAGTATTTT.

The count of this clone is one. The chain carries TRBV3-1 (or the pseudogene TRBV3-2) and TRBJ1-6; unclear D gene. From germline, CDR1 is LGHDT and CDR2 YNNKEL (reference sequence). Trimming shortened V by 0 bases and J by 2 bases, and 8 bases separated the two germline ends. The CDR3 length is 16 residues. The CDR3 loop reads CASSQDRKTYNSPLHF. CDR3 DNA sequence: TGTGCCAGCAGCCAAGACCGCAAAACCTATAATTCACCCCTCCACTTT.

This chain connects TRBV7-9 to TRBJ2-1; tentatively, D is TRBD2 (5 bases). The CDR3 is made up of 15 amino acids. From germline, CDR1 is SEHNR and CDR2 FQNEAQ (reference sequence). V was trimmed by 8 bases and J by 0 bases, leaving 14 bases between them. The CDR3 is CASPFPGSSYNEQFF. CDR3 in DNA: TGTGCCAGCCCCTTCCCGGGGAGCTCCTACAATGAGCAGTTCTTC.

This chain connects TRBV19 to TRBJ1-2, with a possible D match to TRBD1 (5 bases). Germline loops: CDR1 LNHDA, CDR2 SQIVND (reference sequence). Trimming stripped 3 bases from V and 5 bases from J, with 13 bases between. The CDR3 is 14 residues long. CDR3 in DNA: TGTGCCAGTAGTATGGTAGGGGACCCGTATGGCTACACCTTC. Protein: CASSMVGDPYGYTF.

This rearrangement joins TRBV27 to TRBJ2-7, with TRBD2 matching over 8 bases. The germline V gene has CDR1 MNHEY and CDR2 SMNVEV (reference sequence). V lost 5 bases and J lost 4; bases outside the gene matches: 7. This CDR3 comprises 14 residues. Here the CDR3 reads CASSPLGGGYEQYF. Written as DNA, the CDR3 is TGTGCCAGCAGTCCCCTCGGGGGGGGATACGAGCAGTACTTC.

V gene TRBV11-3 combines with J gene TRBJ2-3, with 10 bases that match TRBD2. Trimming at V came to 5 bases and at J to 4 bases, leaving 12 bases not matched to a gene. The CDR3 loop spans 17 amino acids. Looked up from germline, CDR1 is SGHNT and CDR2 is YENEEA. CDR3 sequence reads: CASSPTWGSGRSDTQYF. As DNA, the CDR3 is TGTGCCAGCAGCCCAACCTGGGGTAGCGGGAGGTCAGATACGCAGTATTTT.

The genes are TRBV30 and TRBJ2-7; D is undetermined. V shed 1 base and J shed 3 bases, with 13 bases lying between them. Looked up from germline, CDR1 is GTSNPN and CDR2 is SVGIG (reference sequence). The CDR3 is 14 residues long. The CDR3 DNA sequence: TGTGCCTGGAGTGCCCCGGGCAAGAACTACGAGCAGTACTTC. Residues: CAWSAPGKNYEQYF.

This clone was seen just once. The rearrangement links TRBV5-8 to TRBJ2-7; possible D gene TRBD1, 6 bases. There are 14 residues in the CDR3. The ends were cut back, 4 bases at V and 2 bases at J, with 13 bases in the middle. Germline assignment: CDR1 SGHTS and CDR2 YDEGEE. The CDR3 region is CASSAGQPTYEQYF. CDR3 sequence (DNA): TGTGCCAGCAGCGCAGGACAGCCTACCTACGAGCAGTACTTC.

This clone was seen more than once but under ten times. This rearrangement joins TRBV28 to TRBJ1-2; 11 positions agree with TRBD1. Trimming took 6 bases from V and 7 from J; bases not matched to a gene: 7. The CDR3 length is 14 residues. Germline loops: CDR1 MDHEN, CDR2 SYDVKM. For the CDR3, the DNA is TGTGCCAGCAGCCGGACAGGGGGCAGAGGTGGCTACACCTTC. Protein: CASSRTGGRGGYTF.

The chain uses TRBV6-2 or TRBV6-3 and TRBJ1-4, with D uncertain. V lost 2 bases to trimming and J lost 12 bases, with 10 bases between them. The CDR3 is 12 residues long. Looked up from germline, CDR1 is MNHEY and CDR2 is SVGEGT. CDR3 DNA: TGTGCCAGCAGTTACCCATCGGGCCAACTGTTTTTT. Amino acid sequence: CASSYPSGQLFF.

The chain is built from TRBV9 and TRBJ2-5, with 8 bases aligning to TRBD2. This CDR3 is built from 14 residues. The ends lost 4 bases at V and 2 bases at J; junction bases unmatched: 4. The V gene's germline CDR1 is SGDLS and CDR2 YYNGEE. The CDR3 nucleotides read TGTGCCAGCAGCTTAGGGACTAGACAAGAGACCCAGTACTTC. Residues: CASSLGTRQETQYF. The full variable domain, its missing parts supplied by reference TRBV9 and TRBJ2-5, is DSGVTQTPKHLITATGQRVTLRCSPRSGDLSVYWYQQSLDQGLQFLIQYYNGEERAKGNILERFSAQQFPDLHSELNLSSLELGDSALYFCASSLGTRQETQYFGPGTRLLVL.